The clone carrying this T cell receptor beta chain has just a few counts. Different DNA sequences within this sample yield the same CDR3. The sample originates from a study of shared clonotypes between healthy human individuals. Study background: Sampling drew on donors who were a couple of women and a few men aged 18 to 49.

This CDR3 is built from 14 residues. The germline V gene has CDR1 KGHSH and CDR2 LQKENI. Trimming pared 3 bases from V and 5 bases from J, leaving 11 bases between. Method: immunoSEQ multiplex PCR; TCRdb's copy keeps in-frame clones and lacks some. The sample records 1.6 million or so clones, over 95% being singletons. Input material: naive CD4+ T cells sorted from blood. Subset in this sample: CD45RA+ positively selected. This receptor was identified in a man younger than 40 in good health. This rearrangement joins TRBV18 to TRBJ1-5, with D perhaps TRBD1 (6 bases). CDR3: CASSPKRGDQPQHF. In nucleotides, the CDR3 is TGTGCCAGCTCACCGAAAAGGGGGGATCAGCCCCAGCATTTT. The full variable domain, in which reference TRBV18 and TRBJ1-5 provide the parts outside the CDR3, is NAGVMQNPRHLVRRRGQEARLRCSPMKGHSHVYWYRQLPEEGLKFMVYLQKENIIDESGMPKERFSAEFPKEGPSILRIQQVVRGDSAAYFCASSPKRGDQPQHFGDGTRLSIL.